One and the same sample provided the 3 T cell receptor beta chains below, sequenced in a study of blood T cell repertoires in COVID-19. Generated by immunoSEQ multiplex PCR, the TCRdb table keeps only in-frame clones and is missing some. The repertoire consists of 180,000 or so clones, with 82% occurring once and the leading ten covering 8% to 13%. The sample taken for sequencing was PBMCs or T cells enriched from blood (not recorded which). The receptor set was obtained from a man aged 45-65 years who had recovered from COVID-19.

The chain joins TRBV7-2 to TRBJ1-1; D is undetermined. The V end lost 1 base, the J end lost 11 bases, and 11 bases lay between the germline ends. Germline CDR1 reads SGHTA; CDR2 reads FQGNSA. CDR3 size: 12 residues. CDR3 bases: TGTGCCAGCAGCTTAGGTGGTGGAGGGGCTTTCTTT. Amino acids: CASSLGGGGAFF. Supplemented by reference TRBV7-2 and TRBJ1-1, the full variable domain reads GAGVSQSPSNKVTEKGKDVELRCDPISGHTALYWYRQSLGQGLEFLIYFQGNSAPDKSGLPSDRFSAERTGGSVSTLTIQRTQQEDSAVYLCASSLGGGGAFFGQGTRLTVV.

This chain connects TRBV9 to TRBJ2-1; 9 bases match TRBD1. The CDR3 spans 16 residues. CDR1 is SGDLS, CDR2 YYNGEE, per germline. V lost 2 bases and J lost 5; bases outside the gene matches: 8. CDR3 in DNA: TGTGCCAGCAGCGTGGGGGGACAGGGTTTCAACAATGAGCAGTTCTTC. This gives the protein CASSVGGQGFNNEQFF.

This clone was detected only a few times. The V and J genes are TRBV29-1 and TRBJ1-2, with D tentatively TRBD1 (6 bases). The CDR3 runs to 13 residues. In germline, CDR1 is SQVTM, CDR2 ANQGSEA. V lost 0 bases to trimming and J lost 2 bases, with 7 bases between them. CDR3 sequence (DNA): TGCAGCGTTGAAGAAACAGGGAACTATGGCTACACCTTC. As protein: CSVEETGNYGYTF.